The 17 T cell receptor beta chains given below trace back to one sample, sequenced in a study of T cells after yellow fever vaccination. One entry per CDR3 protein, called by TCRdb with MiXCR from the 5' RACE reads. The table includes approximately 250,000 distinct CDR3 sequences, roughly 4.8% detected once. The sample here was CD4+ T cells sorted from PBMCs, taken on the day of the yellow fever booster vaccination. The receptors were sampled from a man between 18 and 35 years old who received the YFV17D yellow fever vaccine.

This clonotype occurred a few times. The chain carries TRBV4-3 and TRBJ2-3, with 8 bases identical to TRBD1. Germline V gene data show CDR1 as LGHNA and CDR2 as YSLEER. The J segment lost 0 bases and the V segment lost 4 bases, leaving 3 bases of the junction unmatched. This CDR3 spans 15 amino acids. This CDR3 reads CASSPGQGSTDTQYF. For the CDR3, the DNA is TGCGCCAGCAGCCCCGGACAGGGAAGCACAGATACGCAGTATTTT.

This clonotype was found a few times. This CDR3 is CASSRRERGRNTQYF. The CDR3 DNA follows: TGTGCCAGCAGCCGTCGGGAGAGGGGCAGAAATACGCAGTATTTT. The rearrangement uses TRBV7-9 and TRBJ2-3, with D possibly being TRBD2 (6 bases). Germline CDR1 SEHNR, CDR2 FQNEAQ (reference sequence). V was pared by 5 bases and J by 7 bases, with 19 bases between. This CDR3 spans 15 amino acids. Combining the CDR3 with reference TRBV7-9 and TRBJ2-3 gives the whole variable domain DTGVSQNPRHKITKRGQNVTFRCDPISEHNRLYWYRQTLGQGPEFLTYFQNEAQLEKSRLLSDRFSAERPKGSFSTLEIQRTEQGDSAMYLCASSRRERGRNTQYFGPGTRLTVL.

In its sample, this clonotype was seen a few times. This chain uses TRBV28 with TRBJ1-5; D is uncertain. The CDR3 length is 13 residues. CDR1 MDHEN and CDR2 SYDVKM come from the germline V gene. V lost 5 bases and J lost 3, with 8 bases in between. CDR3 coding DNA: TGTGCCAGCAGTGGGCAGTACAATCAGCCCCAGCATTTT. Its protein is CASSGQYNQPQHF.

The chain couples TRBV2 to TRBJ1-1, with 7 bases lining up with TRBD1. The CDR3 consists of 13 residues. Germline-derived CDR1 and CDR2 are SNHLY and FYNNEI. Germline trimming cut 7 bases from V and 7 bases from J; bases unmatched to any gene: 9. CDR3 DNA: TGTGCCAGCATGCGACAGGGAACAAATGAAGCTTTCTTT. Amino acids: CASMRQGTNEAFF.

This clonotype was detected ten times or more. CDR3 residues: CSASGGHGNEQFF. The CDR3 coding sequence is TGCAGTGCTAGCGGGGGGCATGGAAATGAGCAGTTCTTC. J is TRBJ2-1 and V is TRBV20-1; D is perhaps TRBD2 (7 bases). This CDR3 region has 13 residues. The V gene's germline CDR1 is DFQATT and CDR2 SNEGSKA (reference sequence). The V end lost 3 bases, the J end lost 7 bases, and 13 bases lay between the germline ends.

This clonotype appeared a few times. The chain couples TRBV4-3 to TRBJ2-3, with 11 bases that match TRBD2. Germline CDR1 and CDR2: LGHNA and YSLEER. V lost 1 base, J lost 4 bases, and 7 bases stayed unmatched. This CDR3 has 17 amino acids. The CDR3 DNA reads TGCGCCAGCAGCCAAGCTAGCGGGGGGCCCGCGGCAGATACGCAGTATTTT. Its translation: CASSQASGGPAADTQYF.

This clonotype appeared a few times. The rearrangement uses TRBV7-9 and TRBJ1-1, with 7 bases lining up with TRBD1. J lost 2 bases, V lost 3 bases, and 6 bases had no gene match. This CDR3 is 15 amino acids long. CDR1 is SEHNR, CDR2 FQNEAQ, per germline (reference sequence). CDR3 sequence (DNA): TGTGCCAGCAGCTTGGACAGGTTGATAAACACTGAAGCTTTCTTT. Protein product: CASSLDRLINTEAFF.

This clonotype was picked up a small number of times. V and J are TRBV20-1 and TRBJ2-7; D is unresolved. The V and J ends lost 6 bases and 7 bases respectively, with 22 bases between them. The CDR3 runs 14 residues. CDR1 DFQATT and CDR2 SNEGSKA come from the germline V gene (reference sequence). The CDR3 region has the DNA TGCAGTGCGCAACCAGGACCCCCGTTGGGGGAGCAGTACTTC. Translated: CSAQPGPPLGEQYF.

The V call is TRBV20-1, the J call TRBJ2-5, with a possible D match to TRBD2 (5 bases). V was trimmed by 2 bases and J by 5 bases, leaving 12 bases between them. The length of the CDR3 is 13 residues. Germline assignment: CDR1 DFQATT and CDR2 SNEGSKA (reference sequence). The CDR3 loop is CSARIPGGETQYF. The CDR3, as DNA: TGCAGTGCTAGAATCCCTGGCGGGGAGACCCAGTACTTC.

The chain joins TRBV28 to TRBJ1-1, with D possibly matching TRBD1 (5 bases). Trimming left V 10 bases short and J 3 bases short, with 18 bases between. This CDR3 comprises 14 residues. Germline CDR1 MDHEN, CDR2 SYDVKM. The CDR3 loop is CAITPAGRDTEAFF. CDR3 nucleotide sequence: TGTGCCATCACACCCGCGGGCAGGGACACTGAAGCTTTCTTT.

The sample holds a few counts of this clonotype. J is TRBJ1-5 and V is TRBV29-1, with 8 bases aligning to TRBD1. Germline CDR1 SQVTM, CDR2 ANQGSEA. This CDR3 is 13 amino acids long. V dropped 1 base and J dropped 4; count of bases not matched to a gene: 0. CDR3 in DNA: TGCAGCGTTGAAGGGACAGGGAATCAGCCCCAGCATTTT. Translated: CSVEGTGNQPQHF.

The CDR3 DNA reads as TGTGCCAGCAGCCACCCCTTGACAGCCGGGACAGGGGGCCACTATGAGCAGTTCTTC. Its protein is CASSHPLTAGTGGHYEQFF. The chain carries TRBV4-2 and TRBJ2-1; TRBD1 aligns across 12 bases. This CDR3 spans 19 amino acids. Germline CDR1 LGHNA, CDR2 YNFKEQ. The J segment lost 8 bases and the V segment lost 3 bases, leaving 17 bases of the junction unmatched.

This clonotype was recorded at least ten times. The rearrangement links TRBV6-6 to TRBJ2-3; the D gene is possibly TRBD1 (6 bases). The length of the CDR3 is 13 residues. Germline lookup yields CDR1 MNHNY and CDR2 SVGAGI (reference sequence). V dropped 4 bases and J dropped 3 bases, with 8 bases sitting between them. CDR3 DNA: TGTGCCAGCAGTTGGGGGCTTACAGATACGCAGTATTTT. As protein: CASSWGLTDTQYF.

The chain is built from TRBV5-5 and TRBJ1-2, with unresolved D. The CDR3 consists of 15 residues. V lost 6 bases, J lost 8 bases, and 23 bases lay in between. Looked up from germline, CDR1 is SGHKS and CDR2 is YYEKEE (reference sequence). CDR3 region: CASNRITNRESGYTF. The CDR3 nucleotides read TGTGCCAGCAACCGAATTACAAACCGCGAATCGGGCTACACCTTC.

Many counts were recorded for this clonotype. The V and J genes are TRBV24-1 and TRBJ2-2; D possibly matches TRBD1 or TRBD2 (5 bases each). V was shortened by 7 bases and J by 7 bases, with 9 bases between the two germline ends. Germline V CDR1 and CDR2: KGHDR, SFDVKD. The CDR3 extends over 12 amino acids. The CDR3 DNA follows: TGTGCCACCAGCCTGGGGGACGGGGAGCTGTTTTTT. As protein: CATSLGDGELFF.

This clonotype was seen at least ten times. This chain connects TRBV6-6 to TRBJ1-1; TRBD1 matches at 10 bases. V lost 6 bases to trimming and J lost 0 bases; unmatched junction nucleotides: 10. The CDR3 runs to 17 residues. CDR1 and CDR2 from the germline V gene are MNHNY and SVGAGI (reference sequence). DNA of the CDR3: TGTGCCAGCAGAGATCTAGGACAGGGGGTGATGAACACTGAAGCTTTCTTT. Amino acid sequence: CASRDLGQGVMNTEAFF.

The chain couples TRBV25-1 to TRBJ2-7, with 10 bases identical to TRBD1. V gave up 3 bases and J gave up 6 bases; unmatched junction bases: 11. This CDR3 spans 16 amino acids. CDR1 and CDR2 from the germline V gene are MGHDK and SYGVNS. The CDR3: CASSDPRTGGTGEQYF. DNA of the CDR3: TGTGCCAGCAGTGACCCCCGGACAGGGGGGACGGGCGAGCAGTACTTC.